These 26 T cell receptor beta chains came from one sample sequenced in a study of shared clonotypes between healthy human individuals. CD45RO-negative cells were positively selected for CCR7, leaving out terminally differentiated effector memory CD45RA+ cells. TCRdb keeps only in-frame clones here, not all; method: immunoSEQ multiplex PCR. The data hold about 800,000 clones, with about 96% observed a single time. The specimen sequenced was naive CD8+ T cells sorted from blood. The receptors derive from a man aged 25 to 40 in good health.

The chain combines TRBV19 with TRBJ2-5, with TRBD2 matching over 12 bases. Losses at the gene ends were 7 bases for V and 2 bases for J; bases not matched to a gene: 17. Germline assignment: CDR1 LNHDA and CDR2 SQIVND (reference sequence). This CDR3 contains 19 residues. The CDR3 DNA reads TGTGCCAGTACCCCCATTGGGACGCCTAGCGGGAGGGGTCAAGAGACCCAGTACTTC. Its protein product is CASTPIGTPSGRGQETQYF.

With respect to this clone: Other DNA sequences in the same sample also yield this CDR3. The gene calls are TRBV6-1 and TRBJ1-3; D gene uncertain. The germline CDR1 and CDR2 sequences are MNHNS and SASEGT. V gave up 6 bases and J gave up 4 bases, with 4 bases separating them. The CDR3 covers 11 residues. CDR3 in DNA: TGTGCCAGCAGCCTCGGAAACACCATATATTTT. This sequence encodes CASSLGNTIYF.

The J gene is TRBJ2-7, the V gene TRBV10-1, with a possible D match to TRBD2 (6 bases). The ends were cut back, 6 bases at V and 3 bases at J, with 9 bases in the middle. This CDR3 comprises 12 residues. CDR1 is WNHNN and CDR2 is SYGVQD in the germline V gene (reference sequence). The CDR3 DNA reads as TGCGCCAGCAGCGCGGGGCTCTACGAGCAGTACTTC. Protein sequence: CASSAGLYEQYF.

The J gene is TRBJ1-4, the V gene TRBV4-3, with no clear D. Germline V CDR1 and CDR2: LGHNA, YSLEER. Trimming cost V 0 bases and J 3 bases, with 11 bases left between them. The CDR3 spans 16 residues. The CDR3 region is CASSQELGRPNEKLFF. The DNA for the CDR3 is TGCGCCAGCAGCCAAGAACTAGGGCGTCCTAATGAAAAACTGTTTTTT.

The gene calls are TRBV25-1 and TRBJ2-5, with D possibly being TRBD2 (5 bases). V was cut by 5 bases and J by 3 bases, with 16 bases left in between. The germline CDR1 and CDR2 sequences are MGHDK and SYGVNS. This CDR3 spans 15 amino acids. The CDR3 bases are TGTGCCAGCAGTCCTCTGGCCCGGGGAGAAGAGACCCAGTACTTC. Amino acid sequence: CASSPLARGEETQYF. Looking up the rest from reference TRBV25-1 and TRBJ2-5 gives the full variable domain: EADIYQTPRYLVIGTGKKITLECSQTMGHDKMYWYQQDPGMELHLIHYSYGVNSTEKGDLSSESTVSRIRTEHFPLTLESARPSHTSQYLCASSPLARGEETQYFGPGTRLLVL.

This chain joins TRBV7-3 and TRBJ2-7, with D possibly TRBD1 on 6 matching bases. Trimming removed 5 bases from V and 5 bases from J, with 13 bases in between. The germline V gene encodes CDR1 SGHTA and CDR2 FQGTGA. CDR3 size: 13 residues. The CDR3 DNA reads as TGTGCCAGCAGCCGATCCAGGGGTCACGAGCAGTACTTC. Protein: CASSRSRGHEQYF.

The chain recombines TRBV7-5 with TRBJ2-7. TRBV7-5 is a pseudogene locus. This CDR3 has 12 residues. The CDR3 sequence: CVRKRGVDEQYF. The DNA for the CDR3 is TGTGTCAGAAAACGAGGGGTGGACGAGCAGTACTTC.

The chain combines TRBV18 with TRBJ2-1, with 14 bases fitting TRBD2. J was trimmed by 8 bases and V by 0 bases; bases with no gene match: 9. The CDR3 consists of 18 residues. CDR1 and CDR2 (germline): KGHSH, LQKENI. The CDR3, as DNA: TGTGCCAGCTCACCACCAGAAGGACTAGCGGGAGGTTGGGATGAGCAGTTCTTC. It encodes CASSPPEGLAGGWDEQFF.

The chain employs TRBV7-9 and TRBJ2-7; 8 bases fit TRBD1. The CDR3 consists of 15 residues. V shed 3 bases, J shed 1 base, and the junction held 5 bases outside the gene matches. CDR1 and CDR2 (germline): SEHNR, FQNEAQ (reference sequence). The CDR3 reads CASSFTTGGSYEQYF. CDR3 DNA: TGTGCCAGCAGCTTCACCACAGGGGGTTCCTACGAGCAGTACTTC.

The chain uses TRBV11-2 and TRBJ1-1, with no clear D. Germline V CDR1 and CDR2: SGHAT, FQNNGV. V was shortened by 8 bases and J by 5 bases, with 12 bases between the two germline ends. The CDR3 extends over 12 amino acids. The CDR3 bases are TGTGCCAGCTGCCATATGGGGACTGAAGCTTTCTTT. This encodes CASCHMGTEAFF.

The V gene is TRBV7-9, the J gene TRBJ2-6, with D tentatively TRBD2 (7 bases). The V end was cut by 5 bases, the J end by 4 bases, with 24 bases between. The CDR3 extends over 19 amino acids. Germline V lookup: CDR1 SEHNR, CDR2 FQNEAQ (reference sequence). As DNA, the CDR3 is TGTGCCAGCAGCCGTGCCCGGGCTAGCGGCAGGGGAGGGGCCAACGTCCTGACTTTC. Protein: CASSRARASGRGGANVLTF.

CDR3 region: CASSASGLINDEQFF. The CDR3 region has the DNA TGCGCCAGCAGTGCCTCGGGACTTATTAACGATGAGCAGTTCTTC. This chain joins TRBV10-1 and TRBJ2-1, with D possibly TRBD2 on 6 matching bases. This CDR3 has 15 residues. The V end was cut by 4 bases, the J end by 8 bases, with 18 bases between. The germline gives CDR1 WNHNN, CDR2 SYGVQD (reference sequence).

This clone showed up just once. V is TRBV6-5 and J is TRBJ1-2, with D tentatively TRBD1 (6 bases). V was pared by 6 bases and J by 8 bases, with 13 bases between. The CDR3 covers 12 residues. Per the germline V gene, CDR1 is MNHEY and CDR2 is SVGAGI. DNA of the CDR3: TGTGCCAGCAGCCCCCTGGGGGGCGGCTACACCTTC. Translating it yields CASSPLGGGYTF.

The V call is TRBV5-6, the J call TRBJ2-7; 8 bases line up with TRBD2. The length of the CDR3 is 18 residues. From germline, CDR1 is SGHDT and CDR2 YYEEEE. Trimming removed 1 base from V and 3 bases from J; junction bases left unmatched: 15. In DNA form, the CDR3 reads TGTGCCAGCAGCTTGAGGGAGCGGGAGTATAAAAGACACTACGAGCAGTACTTC. Residues: CASSLREREYKRHYEQYF.

The chain joins TRBV28 to TRBJ2-5; 9 bases fit TRBD1. Germline-derived CDR1 and CDR2 are MDHEN and SYDVKM. The CDR3 is 17 amino acids. With V trimmed by 4 bases and J by 2 bases, 11 bases remained unmatched. The CDR3 sequence is CASSWTRDREDQETQYF. In DNA, the CDR3 is TGTGCCAGCAGTTGGACCCGGGACAGGGAAGATCAAGAGACCCAGTACTTC.

The chain links TRBV6-1 to TRBJ2-3; a weak D match, TRBD2 (6 bases). The CDR3 consists of 16 residues. Per germline, CDR1 MNHNS and CDR2 SASEGT. V was cut by 2 bases and J by 5 bases, with 17 bases left in between. The chain's CDR3 is CASSEKVAEAEDTQYF. The CDR3 bases are TGTGCCAGCAGTGAAAAGGTAGCGGAGGCGGAAGATACGCAGTATTTT.

The rearrangement uses TRBV4-1 and TRBJ1-4; no clear D. The length of the CDR3 is 13 residues. Germline V CDR1 and CDR2: MGHRA, YSYEKL. V lost 1 base and J 8 bases, leaving 8 bases between the germline ends. The CDR3 protein is CASSQGGWEKLFF. In DNA, the CDR3 is TGCGCCAGCAGCCAAGGGGGTTGGGAAAAACTGTTTTTT.

The chain is built from TRBV4-1 and TRBJ2-2, with 10 nucleotides matching TRBD2. The CDR3 consists of 15 residues. Unmatched junction bases numbered 0, after V lost 0 bases and J lost 5 bases. CDR1 is MGHRA, CDR2 YSYEKL, per germline. Here the CDR3 reads CASSQELAGTGELFF. The CDR3, as DNA: TGCGCCAGCAGCCAAGAACTAGCGGGGACCGGGGAGCTGTTTTTT.

The rearrangement uses TRBV7-9 and TRBJ2-7; 8 bases are a match to TRBD1. The CDR3 runs 16 residues. Trimming at V came to 2 bases and at J to 1 base, leaving 7 bases not matched to a gene. From germline, CDR1 is SEHNR and CDR2 FQNEAQ (reference sequence). CDR3 residues: CASSLSQGAISYEQYF. The CDR3 bases are TGTGCCAGCAGCTTATCGCAGGGGGCGATATCCTACGAGCAGTACTTC.

The chain couples TRBV11-2 to TRBJ2-2; D gene uncertain. Germline loops: CDR1 SGHAT, CDR2 FQNNGV. This CDR3 spans 16 amino acids. DNA of the CDR3: TGTGCTAGCCTTCATCCAAGGCAGGAAAACACCGGGGAGCTGTTTTTT. Protein product: CASLHPRQENTGELFF.

The V and J genes are TRBV7-9 and TRBJ1-2; 8 nucleotides align to TRBD1. Germline V lookup: CDR1 SEHNR, CDR2 FQNEAQ (reference sequence). This CDR3 contains 12 residues. V gave up 7 bases and J gave up 6 bases; unmatched junction bases: 4. CDR3 amino acids: CASTSDRDGYTF. The CDR3 region has the DNA TGTGCCAGCACCTCGGACAGGGATGGCTACACCTTC. The full variable domain, in which reference TRBV7-9 and TRBJ1-2 provide the parts outside the CDR3, is DTGVSQNPRHKITKRGQNVTFRCDPISEHNRLYWYRQTLGQGPEFLTYFQNEAQLEKSRLLSDRFSAERPKGSFSTLEIQRTEQGDSAMYLCASTSDRDGYTFGSGTRLTVV.

This sequence joins TRBV10-1 and TRBJ1-5, with TRBD1 identical over 9 bases. V was pared by 5 bases and J by 5 bases, with 13 bases of the junction left unmatched. This CDR3 is built from 17 residues. Germline CDR1 WNHNN, CDR2 SYGVQD (reference sequence). The CDR3 loop reads CASSPFPGQGAYQPQHF. The CDR3 DNA reads TGCGCCAGCAGTCCGTTCCCGGGACAGGGCGCTTATCAGCCCCAGCATTTT.

The V and J genes are TRBV5-6 and TRBJ2-1, with D unresolved. The germline V and J ends were trimmed by 0 bases and 4 bases, with 5 bases remaining between them. The CDR3 has 13 amino acids. In germline, CDR1 is SGHDT, CDR2 YYEEEE. The CDR3 nucleotides read TGTGCCAGCAGCTTGGTACAGTACAATGAGCAGTTCTTC. It specifies CASSLVQYNEQFF.

The gene calls are TRBV11-1 and TRBJ2-2; D is unclear. V lost 4 bases, J lost 4 bases, and 10 bases lay in between. The CDR3 runs 14 residues. The germline CDR1 and CDR2 sequences are SGHAT and FQDESV (reference sequence). CDR3 region: CASSSDMTTGELFF. The DNA for the CDR3 is TGTGCCAGCAGCTCCGACATGACCACCGGGGAGCTGTTTTTT.

The V and J genes are TRBV4-3 and TRBJ2-7, with D possibly TRBD1 on 6 matching bases. This CDR3 contains 15 residues. The germline V and J ends were trimmed by 0 bases and 3 bases, with 12 bases remaining between them. In germline, CDR1 is LGHNA, CDR2 YSLEER. The CDR3, as DNA: TGCGCCAGCAGCCAAGAGACAGGAACTAACTACGAGCAGTACTTC. The encoded protein is CASSQETGTNYEQYF.

This clone was counted a single time. The rearrangement uses TRBV20-1 and TRBJ2-7; no clear D gene. V lost 0 bases, J lost 6 bases, and 6 bases lay in between. From germline, CDR1 is DFQATT and CDR2 SNEGSKA (reference sequence). The CDR3 length is 11 residues. CDR3 bases: TGCAGTGCTAGAGATGGTTTCGAGCAGTACTTC. This translates into CSARDGFEQYF.